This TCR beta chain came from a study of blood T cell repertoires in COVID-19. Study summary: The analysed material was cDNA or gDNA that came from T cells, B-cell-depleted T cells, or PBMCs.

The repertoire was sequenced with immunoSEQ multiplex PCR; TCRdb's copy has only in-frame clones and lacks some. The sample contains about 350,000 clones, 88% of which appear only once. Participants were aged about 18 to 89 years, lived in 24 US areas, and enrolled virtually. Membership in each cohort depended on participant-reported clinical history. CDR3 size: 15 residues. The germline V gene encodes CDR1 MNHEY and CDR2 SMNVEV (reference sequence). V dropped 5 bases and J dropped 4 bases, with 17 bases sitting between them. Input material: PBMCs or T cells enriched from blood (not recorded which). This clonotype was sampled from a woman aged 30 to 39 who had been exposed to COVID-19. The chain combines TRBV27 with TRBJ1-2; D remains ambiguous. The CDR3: CASSPRESHLYGYTF. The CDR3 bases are TGTGCCAGCAGTCCACGGGAAAGCCACCTCTATGGCTACACCTTC.